Below are 10 T cell receptor beta chains sequenced from a single sample in a study of shared clonotypes between healthy human individuals. TCRdb's copy holds only in-frame clones and misses some; the assay was immunoSEQ multiplex PCR. Among about 500,000 clones listed, 60% to 80% were seen once. The sample consisted of PBMCs. The receptors derive from a woman aged 40 to 50 in good health. Some clones in this sample may be carry-over from other donors' samples.

This chain links TRBV6-6 with TRBJ1-1, with 10 bases lining up with TRBD1. Germline values: CDR1 MNHNY, CDR2 SVGAGI (reference sequence). Trimming took 5 bases from V and 6 from J; bases not matched to a gene: 9. The CDR3 runs 15 residues. The CDR3: CASSPSGTGASEAFF. In nucleotides, the CDR3 is TGTGCCAGCAGTCCATCCGGGACAGGGGCCTCTGAAGCTTTCTTT.

This clone was seen ten or more times. The chain links TRBV28 to TRBJ1-4, with D possibly matching TRBD1 (5 bases). Trimming took 5 bases from V and 7 from J, leaving 14 bases between them. The germline V gene encodes CDR1 MDHEN and CDR2 SYDVKM. The CDR3 is 14 amino acids. CDR3 bases: TGTGCCAGCAGTGTACAGGAGTGGGGTGAAAAACTGTTTTTT. This translates into CASSVQEWGEKLFF. Supplemented by reference TRBV28 and TRBJ1-4, the full variable domain reads DVKVTQSSRYLVKRTGEKVFLECVQDMDHENMFWYRQDPGLGLRLIYFSYDVKMKEKGDIPEGYSVSREKKERFSLILESASTNQTSMYLCASSVQEWGEKLFFGSGTQLSVL.

This CDR3 is CASTLSGNSYEQYF. The CDR3 DNA follows: TGTGCCAGTACCCTTAGCGGGAACTCCTACGAGCAGTACTTC. The gene calls are TRBV19 and TRBJ2-7; 8 positions match TRBD2. V shed 7 bases and J 0 bases; nucleotides not matched to a gene: 5. The germline CDR1 and CDR2 sequences are LNHDA and SQIVND (reference sequence). This CDR3 spans 14 amino acids.

The chain uses TRBV7-8 and TRBJ2-1; TRBD1 might be the D (6 bases). This CDR3 contains 15 residues. Trimming pared 4 bases from V and 2 bases from J, leaving 12 bases between. From germline, CDR1 is SGHVS and CDR2 FQNEAQ. The DNA of the CDR3 is TGTGCCAGCAGCTCGTCGGGACAAACCTACAATGAGCAGTTCTTC. It codes for CASSSSGQTYNEQFF.

The V call is TRBV30, the J call TRBJ1-3; no clear D gene. Looked up from germline, CDR1 is GTSNPN and CDR2 is SVGIG (reference sequence). This CDR3 has 14 amino acids. Between the trimmed V and J ends, which lost 4 bases and 0 bases, there was a span of 10 bases. The CDR3 protein is CAWTHSVSGNTIYF. The CDR3 DNA is TGTGCCTGGACCCACAGCGTCTCTGGAAACACCATATATTTT.

This chain joins TRBV6-1 and TRBJ2-7, with D perhaps matching TRBD1 or TRBD2 (5 bases each). Trimming pared 4 bases from V and 7 bases from J, leaving 20 bases between. Germline V gene lookup returns CDR1 MNHNS and CDR2 SASEGT. CDR3 length: 15 amino acids. This CDR3 reads CASSVTRDPVWEQYF. DNA for the CDR3: TGTGCCAGCAGTGTGACCCGGGACCCCGTTTGGGAGCAGTACTTC.

The J gene is TRBJ2-2, the V gene TRBV9; 10 bases fit TRBD1. Germline loops: CDR1 SGDLS, CDR2 YYNGEE. The CDR3 has 19 residues. V dropped 0 bases and J dropped 4; count of bases not matched to a gene: 12. The CDR3 region has the DNA TGTGCCAGCAGCGTAGGGAGGGGTATTGGGACAGGGGCCACCGGGGAGCTGTTTTTT. The encoded protein is CASSVGRGIGTGATGELFF.

The chain has TRBV5-6 and TRBJ2-2; 11 bases line up with TRBD2. The CDR3 length is 17 residues. In germline, CDR1 is SGHDT, CDR2 YYEEEE. The V gene end was trimmed by 4 bases and the J gene end by 3 bases; junction bases not matched to a gene: 8. CDR3 protein: CASSVRLAGFDTGELFF. Written as DNA, the CDR3 is TGTGCCAGCAGCGTCCGACTAGCGGGATTCGACACCGGGGAGCTGTTTTTT.

As to this clone: A far larger clone lies a single base away; this is likely a read error. V usage is TRBV18 and J usage is TRBJ2-7; no clear D. The germline V gene has CDR1 KGHSH and CDR2 LQKENI. V lost 2 bases to trimming and J lost 5 bases, with 10 bases between them. CDR3 length: 13 amino acids. This chain's CDR3 is CASSPGPPNEQYF. CDR3 bases: TGTGCCAGCTCACCAGGGCCTCCCAACGAGCAGTACTTC.

The genes are TRBV19 and TRBJ1-1; the D gene is possibly TRBD1 (5 bases). Germline V gives CDR1 LNHDA, CDR2 SQIVND (reference sequence). V was cut by 4 bases and J by 2 bases, with 8 bases left in between. The CDR3 has 13 amino acids. The DNA for the CDR3 is TGTGCCAGTAGTACGACAGCTAACACTGAAGCTTTCTTT. Its protein is CASSTTANTEAFF.